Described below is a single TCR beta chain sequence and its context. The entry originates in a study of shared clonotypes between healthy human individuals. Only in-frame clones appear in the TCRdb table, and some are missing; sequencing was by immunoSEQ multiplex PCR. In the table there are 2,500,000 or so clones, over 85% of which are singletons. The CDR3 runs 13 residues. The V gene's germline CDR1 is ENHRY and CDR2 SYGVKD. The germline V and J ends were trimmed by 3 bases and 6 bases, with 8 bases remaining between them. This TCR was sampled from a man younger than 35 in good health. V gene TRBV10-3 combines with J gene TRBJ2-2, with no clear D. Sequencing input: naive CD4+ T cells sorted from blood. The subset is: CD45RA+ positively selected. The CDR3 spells CAISEGFPGELFF. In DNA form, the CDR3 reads TGTGCCATCAGTGAAGGATTTCCCGGGGAGCTGTTTTTT.